The subject of this entry is one TCR beta chain. The antigen this receptor binds is unknown. No base quality information exists; no much larger clone differs at one position. The sample originates from a study of control samples from healthy donors and cancer patients (TCRdb year 2020). The CDR3 sequence holds 16 residues, the cysteine and phenylalanine included. Only the CDR3 part of the read is kept: 48 bases, read in frame from the first base. V and J are trimmed by 1 base and 8 bases, and the gene matches miss 6 bases of the junction. CDR1 and CDR2 are drawn from the germline V gene: SGHRS, YFSETQ. The method behind the library was the immunoSEQ multiplex PCR assay. TCRdb retrieved this table from immuneACCESS and kept in-frame rearrangements only. Not all clones are present; in checked studies, unresolved V genes account for under half, and no reason is known for the remainder. Within this sample are about 120,000 clones, with 88% of them counted one time only. 2.3% of the sample comes from the top ten.

The clonotype originates from a woman aged 65 to 85 in good health. The sample consisted of blood. The chain uses TRBV5-1 and TRBJ2-1; 13 middle bases align to TRBD2. The CDR3 reads as follows: CASSLRLAGGEDEQFF. The nucleotide sequence reads TGCGCCAGCAGCTTGCGACTAGCGGGGGGTGAGGATGAGCAGTTCTTC.